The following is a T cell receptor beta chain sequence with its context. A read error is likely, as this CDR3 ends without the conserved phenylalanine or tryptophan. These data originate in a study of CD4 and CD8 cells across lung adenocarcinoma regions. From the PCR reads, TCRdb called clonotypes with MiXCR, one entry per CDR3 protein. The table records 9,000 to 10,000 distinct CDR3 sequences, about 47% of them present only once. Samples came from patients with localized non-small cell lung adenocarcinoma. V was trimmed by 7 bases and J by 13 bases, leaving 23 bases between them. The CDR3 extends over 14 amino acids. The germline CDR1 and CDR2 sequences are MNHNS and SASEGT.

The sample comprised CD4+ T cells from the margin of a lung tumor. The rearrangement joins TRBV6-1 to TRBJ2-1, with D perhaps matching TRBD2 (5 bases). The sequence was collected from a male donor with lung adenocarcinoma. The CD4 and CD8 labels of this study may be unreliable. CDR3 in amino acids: CASTEGPSTETQFL. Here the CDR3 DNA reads TGTGCCAGCACCGAGGGCCCCTCGACTGAGACCCAGTTCCTC.